This is a list of T cell receptor beta chains from one sample in a study of brain T cells in children with intractable seizures. TCRdb keeps only in-frame clones here, not all; method: immunoSEQ multiplex PCR. Of about 320,000 clones listed, approximately 93% are singletons. This material consisted of peripheral blood, taken 5 to 6 months after surgery. The receptor source for this set is a boy in the first two years of life with tuberous sclerosis and intractable seizures. Both conserved end residues are part of each CDR3. Fields, in order: clone size, D gene, J gene, V gene, CDR3 protein, CDR3 DNA. D genes are given only for firm matches. A row's size may be missing; if present it is once, few, many or a size class.

abundance: NA
d_gene: NA
j_gene: TRBJ1-2
v_gene: TRBV3-1/TRBV3-2
CDR3aa: CASSQAGIYGYTF
CDR3nt: TGTGCCAGCAGCCAAGCCGGGATCTATGGCTACACCTTC

abundance: NA
d_gene: TRBD1
j_gene: TRBJ1-1
v_gene: TRBV15
CDR3aa: CATSGGQGAYTEAFF
CDR3nt: TGTGCCACCAGCGGGGGACAGGGGGCTTACACTGAAGCTTTCTTT

abundance: NA
d_gene: NA
j_gene: TRBJ2-2
v_gene: TRBV9
CDR3aa: CASSVGTKNTGELFF
CDR3nt: TGTGCCAGCAGCGTAGGGACAAAAAACACCGGGGAGCTGTTTTTT

abundance: NA
d_gene: NA
j_gene: TRBJ2-7
v_gene: TRBV2
CDR3aa: CASRRQGRYEQYF
CDR3nt: TGTGCCAGCAGACGGCAGGGGCGGTACGAGCAGTACTTC

abundance: NA
d_gene: TRBD2
j_gene: TRBJ2-2
v_gene: TRBV2
CDR3aa: CATSLAGASGELFF
CDR3nt: TGTGCCACCTCACTAGCGGGAGCATCCGGGGAGCTGTTTTTT

abundance: few
d_gene: TRBD1
j_gene: TRBJ1-1
v_gene: TRBV6-5
CDR3aa: CASSRGQGANTEAFF
CDR3nt: TGTGCCAGCAGTCGAGGACAGGGGGCGAACACTGAAGCTTTCTTT

abundance: NA
d_gene: NA
j_gene: TRBJ2-1
v_gene: TRBV1
CDR3aa: CTSSQDRRGNNEQFF
CDR3nt: TGCACCAGCAGCCAAGATAGACGAGGGAACAATGAGCAGTTCTTC

abundance: NA
d_gene: NA
j_gene: TRBJ1-1
v_gene: TRBV7-9
CDR3aa: CASSRILGQPNTEAFF
CDR3nt: TGTGCCAGCAGCAGAATACTCGGACAGCCGAACACTGAAGCTTTCTTT

abundance: NA
d_gene: TRBD2
j_gene: TRBJ2-5
v_gene: TRBV10-3
CDR3aa: CATLRSGRASETQYF
CDR3nt: TGTGCCACCCTCAGGAGCGGGAGGGCCTCGGAGACCCAGTACTTC

abundance: NA
d_gene: TRBD2
j_gene: TRBJ2-1
v_gene: TRBV7-8
CDR3aa: CASTTGLAGGYNEQFF
CDR3nt: TGTGCCAGCACCACCGGACTAGCGGGGGGGTACAATGAGCAGTTCTTC

abundance: NA
d_gene: TRBD1
j_gene: TRBJ2-3
v_gene: TRBV6-6
CDR3aa: CASSYVDRVAQYF
CDR3nt: TGTGCCAGCAGTTACGTGGACAGGGTGGCGCAGTATTTT

abundance: NA
d_gene: TRBD1
j_gene: TRBJ1-2
v_gene: TRBV5-8
CDR3aa: CASSGEQGDAYGYTF
CDR3nt: TGTGCCAGCAGCGGGGAACAGGGGGACGCCTATGGCTACACCTTC

abundance: NA
d_gene: TRBD2
j_gene: TRBJ2-1
v_gene: TRBV19
CDR3aa: CASSMASGGANEQFF
CDR3nt: TGTGCCAGTAGTATGGCTAGCGGGGGGGCGAATGAGCAGTTCTTC

abundance: few
d_gene: NA
j_gene: TRBJ1-2
v_gene: TRBV5-4
CDR3aa: CASRSIGWHGYTF
CDR3nt: TGTGCCAGCAGATCGATCGGGTGGCATGGCTACACCTTC

abundance: NA
d_gene: TRBD2
j_gene: TRBJ2-1
v_gene: TRBV4-1
CDR3aa: CASSQDTPSGLAGTYNEQFF
CDR3nt: TGCGCCAGCAGCCAAGATACCCCCTCCGGACTAGCGGGAACGTACAATGAGCAGTTCTTC

abundance: NA
d_gene: NA
j_gene: TRBJ1-4
v_gene: TRBV6-5
CDR3aa: CASSYWGGNEKLFF
CDR3nt: TGTGCCAGCAGTTACTGGGGAGGGAATGAAAAACTGTTTTTT

abundance: NA
d_gene: NA
j_gene: TRBJ1-4
v_gene: TRBV30
CDR3aa: CAGDGLGEKLFF
CDR3nt: TGTGCCGGAGACGGATTGGGTGAAAAACTGTTTTTT

abundance: NA
d_gene: NA
j_gene: TRBJ1-5
v_gene: TRBV1
CDR3aa: CTSSRDRAHARVQPQHF
CDR3nt: TGCACCAGCAGCCGTGACCGGGCCCATGCCCGGGTACAGCCCCAGCATTTT

abundance: NA
d_gene: NA
j_gene: TRBJ1-2
v_gene: TRBV30
CDR3aa: CAWSGRLGGYTF
CDR3nt: TGTGCCTGGAGTGGTCGACTGGGTGGCTACACCTTC

abundance: once
d_gene: TRBD1
j_gene: TRBJ1-5
v_gene: TRBV4-2
CDR3aa: CASSQGLRNRGGGSNQPQHF
CDR3nt: TGTGCCAGCAGCCAAGGATTGAGGAACAGGGGCGGAGGTAGCAATCAGCCCCAGCATTTT

abundance: few
d_gene: NA
j_gene: TRBJ2-7
v_gene: TRBV7-9
CDR3aa: CASSRGAYEQYF
CDR3nt: TGTGCCAGCAGCCGCGGGGCCTACGAGCAGTACTTC

abundance: NA
d_gene: NA
j_gene: TRBJ2-1
v_gene: TRBV11-3
CDR3aa: CASSFEGGVSYNEQFF
CDR3nt: TGTGCCAGCAGCTTCGAGGGGGGAGTCTCCTACAATGAGCAGTTCTTC

abundance: once
d_gene: NA
j_gene: TRBJ2-1
v_gene: TRBV6-1
CDR3aa: CASSEDGGPLYNEQFF
CDR3nt: TGTGCCAGCAGTGAAGACGGGGGACCCCTATACAATGAGCAGTTCTTC

abundance: NA
d_gene: NA
j_gene: TRBJ2-7
v_gene: TRBV1
CDR3aa: CTSRLLRLAGGTVNYEQYF
CDR3nt: TGCACCAGCAGACTTCTGAGGCTAGCGGGAGGGACAGTCAACTACGAGCAGTACTTC

abundance: once
d_gene: NA
j_gene: TRBJ1-2
v_gene: TRBV6-5
CDR3aa: CASSYSSRAHGYTF
CDR3nt: TGTGCCAGCAGTTACTCGTCGCGGGCCCATGGCTACACCTTC

abundance: NA
d_gene: NA
j_gene: TRBJ1-2
v_gene: TRBV12-3/TRBV12-4
CDR3aa: CASTEQGNYGYTF
CDR3nt: TGTGCCAGCACCGAACAGGGTAACTATGGCTACACCTTC

abundance: once
d_gene: TRBD2
j_gene: TRBJ2-3
v_gene: TRBV2
CDR3aa: CASRAGGGTDTQYF
CDR3nt: TGTGCCAGCAGAGCGGGAGGAGGCACAGATACGCAGTATTTT

abundance: NA
d_gene: NA
j_gene: TRBJ2-2
v_gene: TRBV30
CDR3aa: CAWSLRGSPGELFF
CDR3nt: TGTGCCTGGAGTTTGCGGGGAAGTCCCGGGGAGCTGTTTTTT

abundance: NA
d_gene: TRBD1
j_gene: TRBJ1-1
v_gene: TRBV28
CDR3aa: CASEQTGGTEAFF
CDR3nt: TGTGCCAGCGAACAAACAGGGGGCACTGAAGCTTTCTTT

abundance: NA
d_gene: TRBD1
j_gene: TRBJ1-3
v_gene: TRBV4-1
CDR3aa: CASSHPGQGPSSGNTIYF
CDR3nt: TGCGCCAGCAGCCATCCTGGACAGGGGCCTAGCTCTGGAAACACCATATATTTT

abundance: NA
d_gene: NA
j_gene: TRBJ1-3
v_gene: TRBV27
CDR3aa: CASTLLKGNTIYF
CDR3nt: TGTGCCAGCACCCTCCTTAAAGGAAACACCATATATTTT